This is a list of T cell receptor beta chains from one sample in a study of cytomegalovirus exposure and HLA in healthy donors. Produced via immunoSEQ multiplex PCR; TCRdb's table is partial and in-frame only. This table has 150,000 to 200,000 clones, 85% appearing once. The sequenced sample was PBMCs. All receptors derive from a young man in good health and CMV-seropositive. Both conserved end residues are part of each CDR3. Fields, in order: clone size, D gene, J gene, V gene, CDR3 DNA, CDR3 protein. The D gene is left open where the match is weak. A clone size is listed for some rows: how often the clone was seen (once, few, many), or a class if it is expanded.

>-|TRBD2|TRBJ2-7|TRBV9
TGTGCCAGCAGCACATCACTAGCGGGGGGAACCTACGAGCAGTACTTC
CASSTSLAGGTYEQYF
>many|TRBD1|TRBJ1-1|TRBV18
TGTGCCAGCTCACCGTTGCCAGGGGGGAGGACTGAAGCTTTCTTT
CASSPLPGGRTEAFF
>once|TRBD1|TRBJ2-7|TRBV4-1
TGCGCCAGCAGCCAAGAGGGACAGGGGAACGAGCAGTACTTC
CASSQEGQGNEQYF
>-|TRBD2|TRBJ2-1|TRBV11-2
TGTGCCAGCAGCTTAGGTTTAACTAGCGGGGGGAATTATTTCGGGTTCTTC
CASSLGLTSGGNYFGFF
>once|TRBD1|TRBJ2-1|TRBV13
TGTGCCAGCAGAACCCGGGACAGGGGTAGGGATGAGCAGTTCTTC
CASRTRDRGRDEQFF
>-|-|TRBJ1-1|TRBV5-1
TGCGCCAGCAGCTTGTTCAGGGCAAACACTGAAGCTTTCTTT
CASSLFRANTEAFF
>-|TRBD1|TRBJ2-3|TRBV6-1
TGTGCCAGCAAAATCGGACAGGGTGCAGATACGCAGTATTTT
CASKIGQGADTQYF
>-|TRBD2|TRBJ2-3|TRBV9
TGTGCCAGCAGCGCAGAAACGGGACTAGCGGGTGCGCGCACAGATACGCAGTATTTT
CASSAETGLAGARTDTQYF
>-|TRBD1|TRBJ1-1|TRBV11-2
TGTGCCAGCAGCCCCGGGACAGGGAACACTGAAGCTTTCTTT
CASSPGTGNTEAFF
>-|TRBD1|TRBJ1-2|TRBV19
TGTGCCAGTATGGGAGGGGACAGGAGAACTAACTATGGCTACACCTTC
CASMGGDRRTNYGYTF
>-|TRBD1|TRBJ2-7|TRBV10-3
TGTGCCATCAGTTACGCTCCCGGGACAGGGATGGTGGAGCAGTACTTC
CAISYAPGTGMVEQYF
>once|-|TRBJ2-5|TRBV4-1
TGCGCCAGCAGCCAAGGCAGGTACCCAGGAGAGACCCAGTACTTC
CASSQGRYPGETQYF
>-|-|TRBJ2-1|TRBV4-2
TGTGCCAGCAGCCAAGTGGCGGCGTTCGACAATGAGCAGTTCTTC
CASSQVAAFDNEQFF
>few|TRBD1|TRBJ2-5|TRBV5-1
TGCGCCAGCAGCTTTGGGACAGGGCAAGAGACCCAGTACTTC
CASSFGTGQETQYF
>-|-|TRBJ2-1|TRBV11-3
TGTGCCAGCAGCTTCGGCCGGACTAATGAGCAGTTCTTC
CASSFGRTNEQFF
>-|-|TRBJ2-3|TRBV7-9
TGTGCCAGCAGCGATACAGGAGATACGCAGTATTTT
CASSDTGDTQYF
>-|-|TRBJ2-7|TRBV7-9
TGTGCCAGCAGCCCGCGACAGGCCCCCTACGAGCAGTACTTC
CASSPRQAPYEQYF
>-|TRBD2|TRBJ2-3|TRBV27
TGTGCCAGCAGTTCCCTGAAACTAGCGGGGGCAGGAGATACGCAGTATTTT
CASSSLKLAGAGDTQYF
>-|TRBD1|TRBJ1-5|TRBV18
TGTGCCAGCTCGTTACAGGGGGATAGAGAGAATCAGCCCCAGCATTTT
CASSLQGDRENQPQHF
>-|TRBD1|TRBJ2-7|TRBV6-5
TGTGCCAGCAGTTACGGACAGGAGCCTTACGAGCAGTACTTC
CASSYGQEPYEQYF
>-|-|TRBJ1-4|TRBV27
TGTGCCAGCAGTCACGAGCTTGCAACTAATGAAAAACTGTTTTTT
CASSHELATNEKLFF
>once|TRBD1|TRBJ1-3|TRBV5-1
TGCGCCAGCAGCTTGGGACAGGGGGTTCTCTCTGGAAACACCATATATTTT
CASSLGQGVLSGNTIYF
>-|TRBD1|TRBJ1-1|TRBV5-1
TGCGCCAGCAGCTGGAGGGGACAGGGAAACACTGAAGCTTTCTTT
CASSWRGQGNTEAFF
>-|-|TRBJ2-1|TRBV27
TGTGCCAGCAGCACCACTAGGGCCTTCAATGAGCAGTTCTTC
CASSTTRAFNEQFF
>-|-|TRBJ2-1|TRBV29-1
TGCAGCGTTGAAATCGCTAGGCCCAATGAGCAGTTCTTC
CSVEIARPNEQFF
>-|-|TRBJ2-1|TRBV9
TGTGCCAGCAGCGTACAGGGTAGCTCCTACAATGAGCAGTTCTTC
CASSVQGSSYNEQFF
>-|-|TRBJ2-4|TRBV27
TGTGCCAGCAGTGACCGAAGCGCGGCGGCCAAAAACATTCAGTACTTC
CASSDRSAAAKNIQYF
>-|TRBD1|TRBJ2-7|TRBV4-1
TGCGCCAGCAGCCAGCACAGGGGAACCTACGAGCAGTACTTC
CASSQHRGTYEQYF
>-|TRBD1|TRBJ2-4|TRBV7-8
TGTGCCAGCAGCATCTTGACAGGGGGAGTTGGGAACATTCAGTACTTC
CASSILTGGVGNIQYF
>few|TRBD2|TRBJ2-2|TRBV5-4
TGTGCCAGCAGCCCGACTAGCGGGGGAACGTACACCGGGGAGCTGTTTTTT
CASSPTSGGTYTGELFF
>few|TRBD1|TRBJ1-2|TRBV9
TGTGCCAGCGCTTTAGCCGGGACAGGGGGTGGCTACACCTTC
CASALAGTGGGYTF
>-|TRBD1|TRBJ1-2|TRBV7-6
TGTGCCAGCAGCTTAGGGGACAGCCAATATGGCTACACCTTC
CASSLGDSQYGYTF
>few|TRBD1|TRBJ1-2|TRBV30
TGTGCCTGGCAACAGGGGTGGGGCTACACCTTC
CAWQQGWGYTF
>-|TRBD1|TRBJ1-2|TRBV4-2
TGTGCCAGCAGCCTTCTAGCTGGACAGGGGGCGTCTGGCTACACCTTC
CASSLLAGQGASGYTF
>-|TRBD2|TRBJ2-7|TRBV19
TGTGCCAGTACCCAGGGAGGGAATCGGTTCGACGAGCAGTACTTC
CASTQGGNRFDEQYF
>-|TRBD1|TRBJ1-2|TRBV6-6
TGTGCCAGCAGTTACGGGGACAGGGGCCCTGGCTACACCTTC
CASSYGDRGPGYTF
>-|-|TRBJ2-7|TRBV4-3
TGCGCCAGCAGCCAAGATCGGGGGATCTACGAGCAGTACTTC
CASSQDRGIYEQYF
>-|-|TRBJ2-7|TRBV21-1
TGTGCCAGCAGCGGACGCCCGGGACAGGACGCCTACGAGCAGTACTTC
CASSGRPGQDAYEQYF
>-|TRBD1|TRBJ1-2|TRBV6-5
TGTGCCAGCAGTCCCGCCGGGACAGGAAAAGGCTACACCTTC
CASSPAGTGKGYTF
>-|-|TRBJ1-5|TRBV20-1
TGCAGTGCTAGGGCTCAGCCCCAGCATTTT
CSARAQPQHF
>-|-|TRBJ1-5|TRBV6-5
TGTGCCAGCAGTTTGGTTAAGGGGTCGCCCCAGCATTTT
CASSLVKGSPQHF
>-|TRBD1|TRBJ1-5|TRBV7-2
TGTGCCAGCAGCTTTCGCGGGACAGGGTTTAGTCAGCCCCAGCATTTT
CASSFRGTGFSQPQHF
>-|TRBD1|TRBJ2-3|TRBV5-1
TGCGCCAGCAGCCCAGGACAGGACACAGATACGCAGTATTTT
CASSPGQDTDTQYF
>-|TRBD2|TRBJ2-1|TRBV4-1
TGCGCCAGCAGCCAACATATAGCGGGATCCTACAATGAGCAGTTCTTC
CASSQHIAGSYNEQFF
>-|TRBD1|TRBJ2-1|TRBV27
TGTGCCAGCAGTCGGCGGGACAGGGGTATCGATGAGCAGTTCTTC
CASSRRDRGIDEQFF
>-|-|TRBJ2-1|TRBV5-4
TGTGCCAGCAGCTTGGTTCTAACAGCCCGACCTAACAATGAGCAGTTCTTC
CASSLVLTARPNNEQFF
>-|TRBD2|TRBJ2-2|TRBV7-3
TGTGCCAGCAGCTTAAAACTAGCGGGGGGGCCGGGCACCGGGGAGCTGTTTTTT
CASSLKLAGGPGTGELFF
>once|-|TRBJ1-3|TRBV27
TGTGCCAGCAGTTTCCAGGGCGGAAACACCATATATTTT
CASSFQGGNTIYF
>-|TRBD2|TRBJ2-7|TRBV9
TGTGCCAGCAGCGTAGCTAGCGGGGGGGCCGGTGAGCAGTACTTC
CASSVASGGAGEQYF